What follows are 3 T cell receptor beta chains derived from one specimen sequenced in a study of control samples from healthy donors and cancer patients. Some clones are missing from TCRdb's copy, which holds only in-frame ones; the method was immunoSEQ multiplex PCR. The sample contains roughly 200,000 clones, 91% of which appear only once. Specimen: blood. Every receptor here comes from a young man in good health.

The V and J genes are TRBV2 and TRBJ1-1; a possible D gene is TRBD1 (5 bases). The germline V gene has CDR1 SNHLY and CDR2 FYNNEI. The V gene lost 5 bases and the J gene lost 5 bases, with 12 bases spanning the gap. This CDR3 has 13 amino acids. The chain's CDR3 is CASSSGLLTEAFF. CDR3 in DNA: TGTGCCAGCAGTTCAGGGTTATTGACTGAAGCTTTCTTT.

CDR3 bases: TGTGCCAGTAGTATCCGGCAGGTTGGAAACTATGGCTACACCTTC. Its translation: CASSIRQVGNYGYTF. The rearrangement links TRBV19 to TRBJ1-2; unclear D gene. The germline CDR1 and CDR2 sequences are LNHDA and SQIVND (reference sequence). CDR3 length equals 15 residues. V was pared by 3 bases and J by 2 bases, with 13 bases between.

The rearrangement joins TRBV5-5 to TRBJ2-1, with D perhaps being TRBD1 or TRBD2 (6 bases each). The CDR3 loop spans 18 amino acids. V gave up 2 bases and J gave up 0 bases, with 18 bases separating them. Germline V gene data show CDR1 as SGHKS and CDR2 as YYEKEE (reference sequence). The CDR3 here is CASSFQRAGVSSYNEQFF. In DNA form, the CDR3 reads TGTGCCAGCAGCTTCCAGCGGGCAGGGGTAAGCTCCTACAATGAGCAGTTCTTC.